These 4 T cell receptor beta chains share one sample of origin, sequenced in a study of shared clonotypes between healthy human individuals. The naive CD8 subset, CD45RO-negative cells positively selected for CCR7, excluded terminally differentiated effector memory CD45RA+ cells. Here immunoSEQ multiplex PCR was the method, and the copy in TCRdb shows in-frame clones only, minus some. The repertoire includes a few million clones, 90% to 95% of them detected once, and around 1.7% sits in the top ten. Sequenced: naive CD8+ T cells from PBMCs. These receptors originate from a young man in good health. Some clones in this sample may be carry-over from other donors' samples.

This clone has just a few counts. This chain uses TRBV5-1 with TRBJ1-2; the D is unclear. CDR3 length equals 13 residues. Germline values: CDR1 SGHRS, CDR2 YFSETQ. Between the trimmed V and J ends, which lost 0 bases and 2 bases, there was a span of 5 bases. The CDR3 spells CASSLAANYGYTF. In DNA, the CDR3 is TGCGCCAGCAGCTTGGCAGCGAACTATGGCTACACCTTC.

The V and J genes are TRBV28 and TRBJ2-5, with D maybe TRBD2 (5 bases). The germline CDR1 and CDR2 sequences are MDHEN and SYDVKM. With 10 bases removed from V and 4 bases from J, the gap between germline ends came to 13 bases. The CDR3 runs to 12 residues. The CDR3 region has the DNA TGTGCCACCTCTCGGGGAAGAGAGACCCAGTACTTC. This gives the protein CATSRGRETQYF.

The chain uses TRBV9 and TRBJ2-7; 7 nucleotides agree with TRBD1. The CDR3 spans 14 residues. The V gene end was trimmed by 3 bases and the J gene end by 2 bases; junction bases not matched to a gene: 5. Germline CDR1 reads SGDLS; CDR2 reads YYNGEE. The CDR3 spells CASSAGQQTYEQYF. For the CDR3, the DNA is TGTGCCAGCAGCGCGGGACAGCAGACCTACGAGCAGTACTTC. Full variable domain (outside the CDR3, taken from reference TRBV9 and TRBJ2-7): DSGVTQTPKHLITATGQRVTLRCSPRSGDLSVYWYQQSLDQGLQFLIQYYNGEERAKGNILERFSAQQFPDLHSELNLSSLELGDSALYFCASSAGQQTYEQYFGPGTRLTVT.

The rearrangement links TRBV28 to TRBJ2-7; no firm D call. In germline, CDR1 is MDHEN, CDR2 SYDVKM. CDR3 length equals 17 residues. V was cut by 3 bases and J by 6 bases, with 24 bases left in between. The CDR3 region is CASSFFVSPTGLSEQYF. For the CDR3, the DNA is TGTGCCAGCAGTTTTTTTGTTTCTCCGACCGGGTTGAGCGAGCAGTACTTC.